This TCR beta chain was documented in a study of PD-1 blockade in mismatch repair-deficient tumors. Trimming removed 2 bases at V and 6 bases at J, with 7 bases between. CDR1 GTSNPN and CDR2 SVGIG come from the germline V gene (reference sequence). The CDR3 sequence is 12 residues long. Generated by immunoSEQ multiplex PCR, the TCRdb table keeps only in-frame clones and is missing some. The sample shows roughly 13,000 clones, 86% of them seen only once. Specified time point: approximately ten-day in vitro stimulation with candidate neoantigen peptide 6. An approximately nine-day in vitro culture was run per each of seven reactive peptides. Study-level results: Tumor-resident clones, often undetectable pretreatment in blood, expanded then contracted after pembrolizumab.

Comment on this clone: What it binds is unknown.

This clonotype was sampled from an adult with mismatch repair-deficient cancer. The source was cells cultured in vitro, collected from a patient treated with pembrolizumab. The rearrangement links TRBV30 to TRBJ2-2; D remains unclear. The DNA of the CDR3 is TGTGCCTGGAGTCAATCGGCCGGGGAGCTGTTTTTT. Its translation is CAWSQSAGELFF.